The following is a TCR beta chain sequence with its context. The antigen remains unidentified. This CDR3 contains 15 residues. The germline V gene has CDR1 LNHNV and CDR2 YYDKDF (reference sequence). Trimming took off 4 bases at V and 5 bases at J, with 12 bases between the two ends. This record comes from a study of cytomegalovirus exposure and HLA in healthy donors. Study-wide points: The only immune exposure information that was available was CMV serostatus. Investigators reported 150 to 200 TCR beta chains as tied to cytomegalovirus. As was reported, the HLA-A and HLA-B alleles of most subjects were accurately predicted from TCR beta sequences. Among TCR sequences, most were rare, though some public TCRs appeared in many donors.

PCR used 60 Vbeta primers and 13 Jbeta primers. Sequencing used immunoSEQ multiplex PCR; TCRdb keeps in-frame clones, though not all of them. The repertoire includes about 68,000 clones, 75% to 90% of them detected once, and 6.5% sits in the top ten. This TCR was recovered from a human donor in good health. The genes are TRBV15 and TRBJ1-6, with a possible D match to TRBD1 (5 bases). Sequencing input: PBMCs. CDR3 nucleotide sequence: TGTGCCACCAGCACTCGGACACCCGATAATTCACCCCTCCACTTT. Its translation: CATSTRTPDNSPLHF.